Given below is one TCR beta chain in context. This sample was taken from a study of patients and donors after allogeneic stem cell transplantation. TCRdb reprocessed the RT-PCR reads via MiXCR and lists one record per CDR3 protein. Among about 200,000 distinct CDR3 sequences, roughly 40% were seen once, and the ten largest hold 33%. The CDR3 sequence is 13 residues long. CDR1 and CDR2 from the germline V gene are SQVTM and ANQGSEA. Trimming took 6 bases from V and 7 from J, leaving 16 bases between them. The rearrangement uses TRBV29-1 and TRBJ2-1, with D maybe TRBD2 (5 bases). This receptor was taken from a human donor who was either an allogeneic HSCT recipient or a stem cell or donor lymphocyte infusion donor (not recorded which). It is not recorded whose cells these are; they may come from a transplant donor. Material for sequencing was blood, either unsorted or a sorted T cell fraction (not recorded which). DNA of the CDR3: TGCAGCGTCCGCCAAACCGGCGGGAATGAGCAGTTCTTC. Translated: CSVRQTGGNEQFF.